One sample yielded the 28 T cell receptor beta chains listed below, sequenced in a study of T cell responses to AZD1222 COVID-19 vaccine. Sequencing was performed with immunoSEQ multiplex PCR; in TCRdb, only in-frame clones are kept and a portion is missing. This table has over 90,000 clones, around 92% appearing once. This material consisted of peripheral blood, taken on day 0 of AZD1222 vaccination. All receptors derive from an adult in good health.

The chain has TRBV6-1 and TRBJ1-3; 9 bases agree with TRBD1. The V segment lost 2 bases and the J segment 4 bases; nucleotides outside the gene matches: 3. This CDR3 contains 15 residues. The germline V gene encodes CDR1 MNHNS and CDR2 SASEGT. CDR3 sequence: CASSETGGSGNTIYF. DNA for the CDR3: TGTGCCAGCAGTGAAACAGGGGGCTCGGGAAACACCATATATTTT.

The rearrangement joins TRBV30 to TRBJ1-2; D is ambiguous. Germline CDR1 is GTSNPN and CDR2 is SVGIG (reference sequence). Trimming removed 3 bases from V and 2 bases from J, with 22 bases in between. This CDR3 has 17 amino acids. CDR3 DNA sequence: TGTGCCTGGAGCCAAGAACGCGGGCGGTGGTTAAACTATGGCTACACCTTC. This translates into CAWSQERGRWLNYGYTF.

The chain joins TRBV7-3 to TRBJ2-3; D is undetermined. The germline V gene has CDR1 SGHTA and CDR2 FQGTGA. Trimming took off 4 bases at V and 2 bases at J, with 4 bases between the two ends. The CDR3 runs to 12 residues. CDR3 nucleotide sequence: TGTGCCAGCAGCTCCCCCACAGATACGCAGTATTTT. Translated, it gives CASSSPTDTQYF.

V gene TRBV10-3 combines with J gene TRBJ1-1, with D uncertain. The CDR3 runs to 15 residues. V lost 0 bases, J lost 0 bases, and 8 bases lay in between. The V gene's germline CDR1 is ENHRY and CDR2 SYGVKD. CDR3 region: CAISESAALNTEAFF. The CDR3 coding sequence is TGTGCCATCAGTGAGTCGGCAGCCTTGAACACTGAAGCTTTCTTT.

The chain is built from TRBV27 and TRBJ2-7, with 7 bases that match TRBD2. Per germline, CDR1 MNHEY and CDR2 SMNVEV (reference sequence). This CDR3 comprises 15 residues. The V gene end was trimmed by 3 bases and the J gene end by 0 bases; junction bases not matched to a gene: 5. The CDR3 loop reads CASSFGGWGSYEQYF. The CDR3 DNA sequence: TGTGCCAGCAGTTTCGGGGGGTGGGGCTCCTACGAGCAGTACTTC.

The chain uses TRBV10-3 and TRBJ2-7; D remains ambiguous. This CDR3 has 12 residues. Germline V gene data show CDR1 as ENHRY and CDR2 as SYGVKD. Trimming removed 2 bases from V and 3 bases from J, with 5 bases in between. CDR3 loop: CAISEAVYEQYF. The CDR3 DNA reads TGTGCCATCAGTGAGGCCGTCTACGAGCAGTACTTC.

The gene calls are TRBV5-8 and TRBJ2-7; a possible D gene is TRBD1 (6 bases). Trimming removed 0 bases from V and 3 bases from J, with 7 bases in between. The CDR3 extends over 13 amino acids. Germline V gives CDR1 SGHTS, CDR2 YDEGEE. DNA of the CDR3: TGTGCCAGCAGCTTGGGACAGGTCTACGAGCAGTACTTC. Residues: CASSLGQVYEQYF.

This chain connects TRBV5-1 to TRBJ2-1; D is unclear. Per the germline V gene, CDR1 is SGHRS and CDR2 is YFSETQ. V was cut by 0 bases and J by 2 bases, with 15 bases left in between. The CDR3 loop spans 17 amino acids. CDR3 protein: CASSLGLAANAYNEQFF. The DNA for the CDR3 is TGCGCCAGCAGCTTGGGACTGGCGGCAAATGCCTACAATGAGCAGTTCTTC.

This chain links TRBV12-3 or TRBV12-4 with TRBJ2-7; D ambiguous. This CDR3 is 12 amino acids long. V was pared by 2 bases and J by 3 bases, with 5 bases between. Here the CDR3 reads CASSLTDYEQYF. The CDR3 coding sequence is TGTGCCAGCAGTTTAACAGACTACGAGCAGTACTTC.

This chain links TRBV28 with TRBJ2-7; 13 bases line up with TRBD2. CDR1 is MDHEN, CDR2 SYDVKM, per germline. The length of the CDR3 is 19 residues. J gave up 1 base and V 3 bases, and 12 bases lay outside the gene matches. CDR3 in amino acids: CASSFPRGTSGTLSYEQYF. The CDR3 DNA follows: TGTGCCAGCAGTTTCCCCCGAGGGACTAGCGGGACCCTATCCTACGAGCAGTACTTC.

This CDR3 is CAWSSGGANVLTF. The CDR3 DNA follows: TGTGCCTGGAGTTCCGGGGGGGCCAACGTCCTGACTTTC. J is TRBJ2-6 and V is TRBV30; no clear D gene. CDR3 length equals 13 residues. Germline lookup yields CDR1 GTSNPN and CDR2 SVGIG (reference sequence). V dropped 2 bases and J dropped 4 bases, with 6 bases sitting between them.

The chain has TRBV5-1 and TRBJ2-1, with D perhaps assigned TRBD1 or TRBD2 (6 bases each). The V gene's germline CDR1 is SGHRS and CDR2 YFSETQ. Trimming pared 6 bases from V and 2 bases from J, leaving 12 bases between. The length of the CDR3 is 14 residues. DNA of the CDR3: TGCGCCAGCAAGAGGGGGGAGCCCTACAATGAGCAGTTCTTC. Translation gives CASKRGEPYNEQFF.

V gene TRBV27 combines with J gene TRBJ1-1; TRBD1 matches at 8 bases. Per germline, CDR1 MNHEY and CDR2 SMNVEV (reference sequence). J lost 4 bases, V lost 5 bases, and 6 bases had no gene match. This CDR3 contains 14 residues. The CDR3 sequence: CASSLRTGGTEAFF. The CDR3 coding sequence is TGTGCCAGCAGTCTCCGCACAGGGGGCACTGAAGCTTTCTTT.

The J gene is TRBJ1-2, the V gene TRBV18; 7 nucleotides line up with TRBD1. The J segment lost 0 bases and the V segment lost 6 bases, leaving 7 bases of the junction unmatched. Per the germline V gene, CDR1 is KGHSH and CDR2 is LQKENI. The CDR3 sequence is 15 residues long. For the CDR3, the DNA is TGTGCCAGCTCCCAGGGACAGCACGCTAACTATGGCTACACCTTC. Encoded protein: CASSQGQHANYGYTF.

V gene TRBV5-1 combines with J gene TRBJ1-1; D is undetermined. The V end lost 0 bases, the J end lost 0 bases, and 6 bases lay between the germline ends. This CDR3 has 14 residues. The germline gives CDR1 SGHRS, CDR2 YFSETQ. In nucleotides, the CDR3 is TGCGCCAGCAGCTTGGCCGTCGTGAACACTGAAGCTTTCTTT. Residues: CASSLAVVNTEAFF.

The chain recombines TRBV19 with TRBJ1-2, with TRBD1 as a possible D gene (5 bases). The CDR3 is made up of 15 amino acids. Germline CDR1 is LNHDA and CDR2 is SQIVND (reference sequence). Trimming removed 1 base from V and 4 bases from J, with 13 bases in between. Here the CDR3 reads CASSIGGGEIYGYTF. The CDR3 DNA reads TGTGCCAGTAGTATAGGAGGAGGGGAAATCTATGGCTACACCTTC.

Worth noting for this clone: The identical CDR3 is also encoded by other nucleotide sequences in the sample. The rearrangement joins TRBV28 to TRBJ1-6; 7 bases fit TRBD1. Germline assignment: CDR1 MDHEN and CDR2 SYDVKM. J was trimmed by 6 bases and V by 2 bases; bases with no gene match: 1. The CDR3 runs to 14 residues. The CDR3 loop is CASSLAGGNSPLHF. The CDR3 DNA follows: TGTGCCAGCAGTTTAGCAGGGGGTAATTCACCCCTCCACTTT.

This chain connects TRBV19 to TRBJ1-2; the D is unclear. Germline-derived CDR1 and CDR2 are LNHDA and SQIVND (reference sequence). The CDR3 covers 15 residues. The ends were cut back, 5 bases at V and 3 bases at J, with 16 bases in the middle. The CDR3 bases are TGTGCCAGTAGTCTTGGTCTCTTGAACGACTATGGCTACACCTTC. Residues: CASSLGLLNDYGYTF.

CDR3 protein: CASRRDRATYEQYF. In DNA form, the CDR3 reads TGTGCCAGTAGAAGAGACAGGGCCACCTACGAGCAGTACTTC. V usage is TRBV19 and J usage is TRBJ2-7; 7 bases are a match to TRBD1. Germline-derived CDR1 and CDR2 are LNHDA and SQIVND (reference sequence). This CDR3 comprises 14 residues. Trimming removed 6 bases from V and 2 bases from J; junction bases left unmatched: 7. Combining the CDR3 with reference TRBV19 and TRBJ2-7 gives the whole variable domain DGGITQSPKYLFRKEGQNVTLSCEQNLNHDAMYWYRQDPGQGLRLIYYSQIVNDFQKGDIAEGYSVSREKKESFPLTVTSAQKNPTAFYLCASRRDRATYEQYFGPGTRLTVT.

The chain carries TRBV19 and TRBJ1-1, with D perhaps TRBD1 (5 bases). In germline, CDR1 is LNHDA, CDR2 SQIVND (reference sequence). Trimming pared 3 bases from V and 2 bases from J, leaving 13 bases between. The CDR3 has 15 amino acids. The CDR3 protein is CASSIRAGSNTEAFF. The CDR3 region has the DNA TGTGCCAGTAGTATTAGGGCAGGGTCCAACACTGAAGCTTTCTTT.

The V and J genes are TRBV12-3 or TRBV12-4 and TRBJ1-1, with D possibly being TRBD1 (5 bases). This CDR3 spans 11 amino acids. V dropped 7 bases and J dropped 8 bases, with 11 bases sitting between them. The CDR3 DNA follows: TGTGCCAGCACATTGACAGCAGAAGCTTTCTTT. Its protein product is CASTLTAEAFF.

The CDR3 protein is CASSLQGNTEAFF. The CDR3 coding sequence is TGTGCCAGCAGCTTACAGGGGAACACTGAAGCTTTCTTT. This chain connects TRBV5-8 to TRBJ1-1; D is perhaps TRBD1 (6 bases). The CDR3 covers 13 residues. From germline, CDR1 is SGHTS and CDR2 YDEGEE. Trimming shortened V by 2 bases and J by 1 base, and 6 bases separated the two germline ends.

The rearrangement links TRBV4-2 to TRBJ2-7; D possibly corresponds to TRBD2 (7 bases). Deletions cut 4 bases from V and 5 bases from J, with 18 bases between. This CDR3 spans 15 amino acids. Germline V gene lookup returns CDR1 LGHNA and CDR2 YNFKEQ. The CDR3 spells CASSLTEGGEDEQYF. CDR3 nucleotide sequence: TGTGCCAGCAGCCTCACGGAGGGGGGGGAAGACGAGCAGTACTTC.

In this sample, this clone turned up once. The chain couples TRBV6-1 to TRBJ2-2; 7 bases fit TRBD1. V lost 1 base to trimming and J lost 6 bases; unmatched junction nucleotides: 5. CDR3 size: 15 residues. The V gene's germline CDR1 is MNHNS and CDR2 SASEGT. CDR3 bases: TGTGCCAGCAGTGAAGTTCCAGGGGGTCCCGGGGAGCTGTTTTTT. Translation: CASSEVPGGPGELFF.

The chain carries TRBV7-3 and TRBJ2-3; 8 positions agree with TRBD2. Germline lookup yields CDR1 SGHTA and CDR2 FQGTGA. The CDR3 is 15 amino acids. V lost 4 bases and J lost 5; bases outside the gene matches: 8. As DNA, the CDR3 is TGTGCCAGCAGCTCGGGGGGGCTAGCGGGAGATACGCAGTATTTT. Translating gives CASSSGGLAGDTQYF.

The V gene is TRBV28, the J gene TRBJ1-5; D is unresolved. V was pared by 1 base and J by 7 bases, with 11 bases between. In germline, CDR1 is MDHEN, CDR2 SYDVKM. This CDR3 is 14 amino acids long. CDR3 bases: TGTGCCAGCAGTTTATCCGGAGGAGGACAGCCCCAGCATTTT. This encodes CASSLSGGGQPQHF.

This chain links TRBV6-1 with TRBJ2-7; TRBD1 might be the D (5 bases). This CDR3 contains 15 residues. V was pared by 2 bases and J by 5 bases, with 16 bases between. Germline values: CDR1 MNHNS, CDR2 SASEGT. This chain's CDR3 is CASSEWAGSNDEQYF. The CDR3 nucleotides read TGTGCCAGCAGTGAATGGGCAGGGTCGAATGACGAGCAGTACTTC.

This rearrangement joins TRBV18 to TRBJ1-1; D gene ambiguous. Germline CDR1 KGHSH, CDR2 LQKENI. CDR3 length equals 16 residues. The V gene lost 8 bases and the J gene lost 4 bases, with 23 bases spanning the gap. The CDR3 loop is CASKPFPGRTATEAFF. CDR3 nucleotides: TGTGCCAGCAAACCTTTTCCGGGCCGCACGGCCACTGAAGCTTTCTTT.